Sequencing of this T cell receptor beta chain was carried out in a study of OX40 agonist ivuxolimab in advanced cancers. About the study: Averaging roughly 60 years in age, with a range of roughly 23 to 85, the cohort was 65% to 85% male.

A note on this clone: Its antigen is as yet unknown.

CDR3 length: 15 amino acids. After removal of 5 bases from V and 8 bases from J, the junction contained 8 bases not matched to a gene. From germline, CDR1 is SEHNR and CDR2 FQNEAQ (reference sequence). Sequenced by immunoSEQ multiplex PCR; TCRdb stores in-frame clones only, minus some. The table lists more than 85,000 clones, approximately 90% of them singletons. Study-wide results and caveats: Low levels of normalized T-cell clonal expansion also appeared in some nonresponders.

Sequenced material: CD4+ or CD8+ T cells sorted from blood, taken in a trial of the OX40 agonist ivuxolimab. The V call is TRBV7-9, the J call TRBJ1-4; TRBD1 matches at 10 bases. The sequence was obtained from an adult with an advanced solid tumor such as melanoma, head and neck, liver or kidney cancer. The CDR3 coding sequence is TGTGCCAGCAGCCTGCCGACAGGGGGCGAAGAAAAACTGTTTTTT. Translating gives CASSLPTGGEEKLFF.